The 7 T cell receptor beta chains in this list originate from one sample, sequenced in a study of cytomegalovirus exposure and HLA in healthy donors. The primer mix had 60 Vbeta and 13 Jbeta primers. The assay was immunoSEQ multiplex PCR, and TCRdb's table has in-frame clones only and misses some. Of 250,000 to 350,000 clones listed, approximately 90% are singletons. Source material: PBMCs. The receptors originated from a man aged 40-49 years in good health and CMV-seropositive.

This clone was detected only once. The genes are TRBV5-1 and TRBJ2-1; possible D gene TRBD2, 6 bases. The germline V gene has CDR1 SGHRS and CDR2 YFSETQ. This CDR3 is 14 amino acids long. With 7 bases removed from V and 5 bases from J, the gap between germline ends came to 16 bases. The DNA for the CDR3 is TGCGCCAGCGCCGTGGGCGGAGGGGACAATGAGCAGTTCTTC. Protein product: CASAVGGGDNEQFF.

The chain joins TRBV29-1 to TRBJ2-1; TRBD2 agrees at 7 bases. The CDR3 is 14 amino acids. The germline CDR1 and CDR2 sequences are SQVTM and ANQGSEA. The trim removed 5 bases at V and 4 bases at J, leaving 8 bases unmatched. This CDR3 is CSVPGGSTYNEQFF. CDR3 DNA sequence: TGCAGCGTTCCCGGCGGGAGTACTTACAATGAGCAGTTCTTC.

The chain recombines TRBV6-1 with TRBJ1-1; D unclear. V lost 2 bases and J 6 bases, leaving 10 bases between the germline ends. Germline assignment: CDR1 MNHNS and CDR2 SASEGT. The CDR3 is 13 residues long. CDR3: CASSEIGRAEAFF. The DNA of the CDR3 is TGTGCCAGCAGTGAAATTGGGCGCGCTGAAGCTTTCTTT.

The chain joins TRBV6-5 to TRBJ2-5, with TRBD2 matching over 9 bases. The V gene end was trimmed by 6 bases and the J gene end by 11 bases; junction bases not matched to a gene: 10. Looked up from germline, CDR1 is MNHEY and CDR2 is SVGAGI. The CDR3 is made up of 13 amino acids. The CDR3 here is CASSRTSEQEQYF. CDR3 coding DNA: TGTGCCAGCAGCCGGACTAGCGAGCAAGAGCAGTACTTC.

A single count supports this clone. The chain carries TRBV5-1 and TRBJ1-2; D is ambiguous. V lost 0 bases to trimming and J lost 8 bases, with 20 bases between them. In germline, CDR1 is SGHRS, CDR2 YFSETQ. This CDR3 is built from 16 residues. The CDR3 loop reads CASSLGSLDMGAGYTF. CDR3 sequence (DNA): TGCGCCAGCAGCTTGGGGTCCCTAGATATGGGTGCCGGCTACACCTTC.

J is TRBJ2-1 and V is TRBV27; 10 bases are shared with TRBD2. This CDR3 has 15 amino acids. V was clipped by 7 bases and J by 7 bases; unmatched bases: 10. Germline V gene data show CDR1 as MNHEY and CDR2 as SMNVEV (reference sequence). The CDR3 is CASTLSGRARNEQFF. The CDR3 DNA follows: TGTGCCAGCACCCTAAGCGGGAGGGCCCGTAATGAGCAGTTCTTC.

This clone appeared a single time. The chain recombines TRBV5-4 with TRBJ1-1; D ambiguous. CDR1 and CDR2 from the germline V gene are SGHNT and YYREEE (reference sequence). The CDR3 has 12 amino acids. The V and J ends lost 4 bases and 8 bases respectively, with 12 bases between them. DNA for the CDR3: TGTGCCAGCAGCCTTCTATCCCCCGAAGCTTTCTTT. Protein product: CASSLLSPEAFF.